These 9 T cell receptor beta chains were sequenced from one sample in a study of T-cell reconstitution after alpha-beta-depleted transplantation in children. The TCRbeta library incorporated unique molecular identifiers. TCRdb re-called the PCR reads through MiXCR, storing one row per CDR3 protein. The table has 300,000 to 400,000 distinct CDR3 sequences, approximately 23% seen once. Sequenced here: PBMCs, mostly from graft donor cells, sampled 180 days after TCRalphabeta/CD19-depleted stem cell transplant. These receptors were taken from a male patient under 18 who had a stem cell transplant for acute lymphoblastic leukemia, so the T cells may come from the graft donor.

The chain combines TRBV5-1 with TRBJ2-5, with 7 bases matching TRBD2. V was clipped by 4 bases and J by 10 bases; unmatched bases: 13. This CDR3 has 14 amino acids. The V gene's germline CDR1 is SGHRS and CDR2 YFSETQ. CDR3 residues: CASSQTGGSSVQYF. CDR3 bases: TGCGCCAGCAGCCAAACCGGCGGGAGCAGTGTCCAGTACTTC.

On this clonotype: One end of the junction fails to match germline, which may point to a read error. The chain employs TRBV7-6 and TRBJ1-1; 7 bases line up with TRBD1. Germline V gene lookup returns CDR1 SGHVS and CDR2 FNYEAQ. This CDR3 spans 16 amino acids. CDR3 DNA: TGTGCCAGCTGCTTAACATCGGACAGGTTGAACACTGAAGCTTTCTTT. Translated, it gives CASCLTSDRLNTEAFF.

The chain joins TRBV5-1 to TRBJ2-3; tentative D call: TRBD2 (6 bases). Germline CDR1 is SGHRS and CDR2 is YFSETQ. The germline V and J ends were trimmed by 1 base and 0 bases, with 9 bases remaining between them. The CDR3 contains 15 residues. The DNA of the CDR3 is TGCGCCAGCAGCTTGAAGCGGGCGAGCACAGATACGCAGTATTTT. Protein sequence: CASSLKRASTDTQYF.

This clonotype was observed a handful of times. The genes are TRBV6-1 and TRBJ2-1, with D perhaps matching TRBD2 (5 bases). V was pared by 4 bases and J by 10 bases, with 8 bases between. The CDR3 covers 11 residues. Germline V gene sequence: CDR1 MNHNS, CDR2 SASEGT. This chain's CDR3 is CASSGTGEQFF. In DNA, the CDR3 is TGTGCCAGCAGTGGGACTGGAGAGCAGTTCTTC.

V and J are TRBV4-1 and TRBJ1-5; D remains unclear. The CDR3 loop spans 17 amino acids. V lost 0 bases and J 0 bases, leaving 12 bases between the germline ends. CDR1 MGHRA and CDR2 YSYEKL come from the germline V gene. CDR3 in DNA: TGCGCCAGCAGCCAAGATGCAGAGCCTTATAGCAATCAGCCCCAGCATTTT. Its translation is CASSQDAEPYSNQPQHF.

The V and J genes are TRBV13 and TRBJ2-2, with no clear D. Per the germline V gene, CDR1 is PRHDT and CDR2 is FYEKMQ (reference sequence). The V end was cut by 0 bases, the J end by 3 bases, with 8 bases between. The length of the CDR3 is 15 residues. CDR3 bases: TGTGCCAGCAGCTTAGGAAATCGATACACCGGGGAGCTGTTTTTT. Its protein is CASSLGNRYTGELFF.

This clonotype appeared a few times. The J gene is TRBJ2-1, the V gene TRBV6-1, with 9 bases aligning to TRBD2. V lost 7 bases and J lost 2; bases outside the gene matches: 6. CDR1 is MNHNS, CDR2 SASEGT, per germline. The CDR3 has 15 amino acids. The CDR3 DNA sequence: TGTGCCAGCACGTCTAGCGGGACCACCTACAATGAGCAGTTCTTC. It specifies CASTSSGTTYNEQFF.

CDR3 loop: CASRARAFRGPDTQYF. CDR3 in DNA: TGTGCCAGCAGGGCCCGGGCCTTCCGAGGACCAGATACGCAGTATTTT. V is TRBV6-1 and J is TRBJ2-3, with D hard to call. The CDR3 has 16 amino acids. The V end was cut by 6 bases, the J end by 4 bases, with 20 bases between. Germline CDR1 MNHNS, CDR2 SASEGT.

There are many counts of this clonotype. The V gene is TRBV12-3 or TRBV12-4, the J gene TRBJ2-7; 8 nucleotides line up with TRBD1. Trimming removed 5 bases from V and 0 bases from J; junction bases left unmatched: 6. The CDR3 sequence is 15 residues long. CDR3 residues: CASSSRGRTSYEQYF. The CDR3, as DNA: TGTGCCAGCAGTAGCAGGGGGCGGACCTCCTACGAGCAGTACTTC.